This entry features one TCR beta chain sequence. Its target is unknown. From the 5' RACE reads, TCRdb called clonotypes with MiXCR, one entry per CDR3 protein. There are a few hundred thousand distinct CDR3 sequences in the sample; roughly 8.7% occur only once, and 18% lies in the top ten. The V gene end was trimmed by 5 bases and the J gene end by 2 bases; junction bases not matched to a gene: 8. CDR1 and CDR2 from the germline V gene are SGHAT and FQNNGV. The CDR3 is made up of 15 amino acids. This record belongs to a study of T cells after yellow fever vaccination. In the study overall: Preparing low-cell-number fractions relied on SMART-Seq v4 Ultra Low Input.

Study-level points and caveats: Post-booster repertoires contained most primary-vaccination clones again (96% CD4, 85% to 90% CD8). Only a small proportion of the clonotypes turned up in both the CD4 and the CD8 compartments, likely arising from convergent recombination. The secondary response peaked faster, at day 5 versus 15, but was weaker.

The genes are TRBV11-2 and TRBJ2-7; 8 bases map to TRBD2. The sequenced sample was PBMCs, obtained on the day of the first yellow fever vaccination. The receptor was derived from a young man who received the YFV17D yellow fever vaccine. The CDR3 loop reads CASSPTGGSPYEQYF. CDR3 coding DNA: TGTGCCAGCAGCCCCACGGGGGGGAGTCCCTACGAGCAGTACTTC.